Sequencing of this TCR beta chain was carried out in a study of shared clonotypes between healthy human individuals. Study-wide results and limits: A generally larger estimated richness was seen in naive subsets than in memory subsets. Several donors had 5% to 6% of their naive CD4 clonotypes in common.

Memory CD4+ cells were the fraction left after CD45RA+ naive selection. With respect to this clone: Antigen unknown.

For every subset, genomic DNA was evenly distributed across several immunoSEQ plates. Sequencing used immunoSEQ multiplex PCR; TCRdb keeps in-frame clones, though not all of them. Among some 1.5 million clones listed, roughly 96% were seen once. Trimming removed 3 bases from V and 1 base from J, with 12 bases in between. Germline V gene data show CDR1 as MGHDK and CDR2 as SYGVNS. The CDR3 covers 15 residues. This clonotype originated in a man younger than 40 in good health. V and J are TRBV25-1 and TRBJ2-5; the D gene is possibly TRBD1 (6 bases). The specimen sequenced was naive CD4+ T cells sorted from blood. Sample subset: CD45RA+ positively selected. The CDR3 loop is CASSDTGQLQETQYF. CDR3 sequence (DNA): TGTGCCAGCAGTGACACGGGACAACTCCAAGAGACCCAGTACTTC.